This T cell receptor beta chain was profiled in a study of shared clonotypes between healthy human individuals. The repertoire was sequenced with immunoSEQ multiplex PCR; TCRdb's copy has only in-frame clones and lacks some. The data contain some 530,000 clones, 70% to 80% of them singletons. With regard to this clone: The same CDR3 also results from other DNA sequences found in this sample.

Deletions cut 3 bases from V and 1 base from J, with 0 bases between. The CDR3 spans 11 residues. The V gene's germline CDR1 is KGHSH and CDR2 LQKENI. Sequenced input: PBMCs. This chain uses TRBV18 with TRBJ2-5; D not certain. The clonotype originates from a middle-aged woman in good health. Some clones in this sample may be carry-over from other donors' samples. The CDR3 nucleotides are TGTGCCAGCTCACCCCAAGAGACCCAGTACTTC. The encoded protein is CASSPQETQYF.